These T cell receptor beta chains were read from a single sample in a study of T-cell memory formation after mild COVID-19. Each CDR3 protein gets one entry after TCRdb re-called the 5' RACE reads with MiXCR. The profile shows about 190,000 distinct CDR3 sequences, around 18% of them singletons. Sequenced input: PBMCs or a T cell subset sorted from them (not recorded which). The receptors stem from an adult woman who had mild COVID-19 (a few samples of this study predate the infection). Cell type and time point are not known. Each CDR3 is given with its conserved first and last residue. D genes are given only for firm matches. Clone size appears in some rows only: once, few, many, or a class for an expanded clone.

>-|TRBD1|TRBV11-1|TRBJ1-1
CASSYRDRPNTEAFF
TGTGCCAGCAGCTACCGGGACAGACCGAACACTGAAGCTTTCTTT
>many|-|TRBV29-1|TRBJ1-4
CSVPAGATNEKLFF
TGCAGCGTTCCCGCCGGGGCCACTAATGAAAAACTGTTTTTT
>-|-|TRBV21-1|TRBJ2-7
CASSKGFGQGNHEQYF
-
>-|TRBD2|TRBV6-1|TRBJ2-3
CASSVSGATDTQYF
TGTGCCAGCAGTGTGAGCGGGGCCACAGATACGCAGTATTTT
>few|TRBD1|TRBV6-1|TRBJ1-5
CASSFTGTGNQPQHF
TGTGCCAGCAGCTTCACCGGGACAGGTAATCAGCCCCAGCATTTT
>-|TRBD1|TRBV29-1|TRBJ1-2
CSVEGGQGDGYTF
TGCAGCGTTGAGGGGGGACAGGGTGATGGCTACACCTTC
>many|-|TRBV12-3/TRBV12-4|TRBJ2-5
CASSLDRVGETQYF
TGTGCCAGCAGTTTAGACAGGGTGGGAGAGACCCAGTACTTC
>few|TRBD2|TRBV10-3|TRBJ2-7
CASGRDRPSEQYF
TGTGCCAGCGGGAGGGACAGACCAAGCGAGCAGTACTTC
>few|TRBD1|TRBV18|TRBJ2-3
CASSPDRGTPDTQYF
TGTGCCAGCTCACCCGACAGGGGAACGCCAGATACGCAGTATTTT
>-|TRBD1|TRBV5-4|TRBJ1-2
CASSRGTGNGYTF
TGTGCCAGCAGCCGCGGGACAGGGAATGGCTACACCTTC
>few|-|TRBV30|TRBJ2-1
CAWRTRGGYNEQFF
TGTGCCTGGAGGACGAGGGGGGGGTACAATGAGCAGTTCTTC
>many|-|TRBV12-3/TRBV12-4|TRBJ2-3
CASSSRPLGGSTDTQYF
TGTGCCAGCAGTTCTCGGCCCCTTGGCGGGAGCACAGATACGCAGTATTTT
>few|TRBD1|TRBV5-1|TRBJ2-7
CASTTGDNVRQYF
TGCGCCAGCACCACAGGGGATAATGTGCGGCAGTACTTC
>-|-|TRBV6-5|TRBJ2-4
CASSYSYRAAKNIQYF
TGTGCCAGCAGTTACTCCTACAGGGCGGCCAAAAACATTCAGTACTTC
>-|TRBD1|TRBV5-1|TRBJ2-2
CASSTDREYGELFF
TGCGCCAGCAGCACCGACAGGGAATACGGGGAGCTGTTTTTT
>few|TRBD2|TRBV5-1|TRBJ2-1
CASSYGTSGNNEQFF
TGCGCCAGCAGCTACGGGACTAGCGGAAACAATGAGCAGTTCTTC
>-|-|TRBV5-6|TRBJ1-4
CASSSYRVSVANEKLFF
TGTGCCAGCAGCTCCTACAGGGTTTCCGTTGCTAATGAAAAACTGTTTTTT
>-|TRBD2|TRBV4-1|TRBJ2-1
CASSQGGGSYNEQFF
TGCGCCAGCAGCCAAGGGGGGGGGTCCTACAATGAGCAGTTCTTC
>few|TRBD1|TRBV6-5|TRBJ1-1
CASSYGTGVTEAFF
TGTGCCAGCAGTTACGGAACAGGGGTAACTGAAGCTTTCTTT
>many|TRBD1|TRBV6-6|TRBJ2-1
CASRVGTGGNEQFF
TGTGCCAGCAGGGTCGGGACAGGGGGCAATGAGCAGTTCTTC
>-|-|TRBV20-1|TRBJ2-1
CSVYGQGGNEQFF
TGCAGTGTCTATGGGCAGGGAGGCAATGAGCAGTTCTTC
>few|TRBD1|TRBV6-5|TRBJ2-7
CASSPGQGFYEQYF
TGTGCCAGCAGTCCGGGACAGGGATTCTACGAGCAGTACTTC
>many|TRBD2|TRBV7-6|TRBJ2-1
CASSSSGRSYNEQFF
TGTGCCAGCAGCAGTAGCGGGAGATCCTACAATGAGCAGTTCTTC
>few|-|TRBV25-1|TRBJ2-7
CASTGPGGRATIYEQYF
TGTGCCAGCACCGGACCCGGGGGTAGGGCTACTATCTACGAGCAGTACTTC
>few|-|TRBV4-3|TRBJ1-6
CASSQNRVGNSPLHF
TGCGCCAGCAGCCAAAACAGGGTGGGGAATTCACCCCTCCACTTT
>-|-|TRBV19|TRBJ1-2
CASSDSVGYGYTF
TGTGCCAGTAGTGACAGCGTGGGTTATGGCTACACCTTC
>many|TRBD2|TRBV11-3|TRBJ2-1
CASSLGGTRGTTGFF
TGTGCCAGCAGCTTAGGGGGGACTAGGGGGACCACCGGGTTCTTC
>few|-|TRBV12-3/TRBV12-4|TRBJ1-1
CASSRQSTEAFF
TGTGCCAGCAGTCGACAGAGCACTGAAGCTTTCTTT
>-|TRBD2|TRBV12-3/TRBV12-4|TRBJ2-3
CASSSRRGLAGGSLEYF
TGTGCCAGCAGTTCCCGACGCGGACTAGCGGGGGGGAGCCTGGAGTATTTT
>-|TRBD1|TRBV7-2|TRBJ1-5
CASSFQGAGNQPQHF
TGTGCCAGCAGTTTCCAGGGGGCCGGCAATCAGCCCCAGCATTTT
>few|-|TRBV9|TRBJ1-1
CASSAQRGMNTEAFF
TGTGCCAGCAGCGCCCAAAGGGGAATGAACACTGAAGCTTTCTTT
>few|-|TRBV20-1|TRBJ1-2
CSASADYYGYTF
TGCAGTGCTAGTGCAGATTATTATGGCTACACCTTC
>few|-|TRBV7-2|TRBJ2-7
CASSLVGGTYEQYF
TGTGCCAGCAGCTTAGTAGGCGGAACCTACGAGCAGTACTTC
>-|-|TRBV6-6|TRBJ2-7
CASSYSGLIYEQYF
TGTGCCAGCAGTTACTCGGGACTCATCTACGAGCAGTACTTC
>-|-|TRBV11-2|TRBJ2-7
CASSSGVTGEQYF
TGTGCCAGCAGCTCCGGGGTCACCGGCGAGCAGTACTTC
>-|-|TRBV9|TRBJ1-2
CASSVGVGGSYGYTF
TGTGCCAGCAGCGTAGGAGTAGGGGGGAGTTATGGCTACACCTTC
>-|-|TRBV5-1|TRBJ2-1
CASSSIDTNNEQFF
TGCGCCAGCAGCTCCATTGACACAAACAATGAGCAGTTCTTC
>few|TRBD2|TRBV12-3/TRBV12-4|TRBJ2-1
CASSLLAGRSNEQFF
TGTGCCAGCAGTCTCCTAGCGGGAAGGTCCAATGAGCAGTTCTTC
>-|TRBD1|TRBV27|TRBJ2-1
CASSRTGYNEQFF
TGTGCCAGCTCCCGGACAGGGTACAATGAGCAGTTCTTC
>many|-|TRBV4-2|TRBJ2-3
CASSQRIRTRTDTQYF
TGTGCCAGCAGCCAACGGATTAGGACACGGACAGATACGCAGTATTTT
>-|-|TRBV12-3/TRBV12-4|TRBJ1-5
CASSLTKPVGNQPQHF
TGTGCCAGCAGTTTAACTAAACCGGTAGGGAATCAGCCCCAGCATTTT
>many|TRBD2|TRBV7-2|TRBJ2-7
CASSSSGRNVNEQYF
TGTGCCAGCAGCTCCAGCGGGAGAAACGTCAACGAGCAGTACTTC
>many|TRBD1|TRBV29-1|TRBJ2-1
CSVTGSSYNEQFF
TGCAGCGTGACAGGGAGCTCCTACAATGAGCAGTTCTTC
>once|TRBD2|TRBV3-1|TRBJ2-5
CASSPKAGGWETQYF
TGTGCCAGCAGCCCGAAAGCGGGGGGCTGGGAGACCCAGTACTTC